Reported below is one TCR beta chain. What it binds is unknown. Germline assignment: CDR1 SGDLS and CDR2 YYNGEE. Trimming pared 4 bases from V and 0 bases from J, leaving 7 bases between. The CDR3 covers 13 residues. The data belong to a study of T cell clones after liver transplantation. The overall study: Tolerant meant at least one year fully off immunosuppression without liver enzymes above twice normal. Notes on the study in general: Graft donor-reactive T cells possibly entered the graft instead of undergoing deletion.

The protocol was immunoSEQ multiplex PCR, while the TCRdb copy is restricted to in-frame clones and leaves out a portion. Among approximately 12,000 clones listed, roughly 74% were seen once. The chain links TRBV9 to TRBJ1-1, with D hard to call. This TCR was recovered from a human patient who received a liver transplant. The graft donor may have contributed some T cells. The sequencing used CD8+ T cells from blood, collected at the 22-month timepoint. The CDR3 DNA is TGTGCCAGCAGCCCGATCATGAACACTGAAGCTTTCTTT. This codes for CASSPIMNTEAFF.